The clone carrying this T cell receptor beta chain was picked up many times. Antigen unknown. The sample is drawn from a study of T cell repertoires in cytomegalovirus infection. In the study overall: Based on public TCR beta signatures, there were indications of CMV infection and of a matching HLA type.

The CDR3 runs to 16 residues. Deletions cut 7 bases from V and 6 bases from J, with 19 bases between. Germline CDR1 reads SGHTA; CDR2 reads FQGNSA. Study-wide results and caveats: Clonotype analysis showed dominance of the ex vivo response by HLA-C-restricted CMV-specific TCR beta clonotypes.

TCRdb re-analysed the reads in MiXCR, keeping a single row per CDR3 protein. The sample gives about 260,000 distinct CDR3 sequences, around 8.7% of which show up once; over 12% is in the top ten. Sequencing was carried out using PBMCs. The receptor comes from a human donor in good health (CMV status not recorded). Some clones in this sample may be carry-over from other donors' samples. The rearrangement links TRBV7-2 to TRBJ1-6; no reliable D call. DNA of the CDR3: TGTGCCAGCAACATATTTGCTAGCGGGCTTAATTCACCCCTCCACTTT. Protein product: CASNIFASGLNSPLHF.